This entry is about one TCR beta chain. Its specificity is not known. The source of the sample is a study of tumor-infiltrating lymphocytes in localized non-small cell lung cancer. Study-wide results and limits: Higher tumor T cell infiltration than in uninvolved lung was supported by TCRbeta sequencing.

The data were produced by immunoSEQ multiplex PCR, yet TCRdb's version contains in-frame clones alone and is incomplete. The repertoire holds about 11,000 clones, with 65% to 90% as singletons. Sequencing was performed on uninvolved lung tissue not adjacent to the tumor. This sequence originates from a human donor with non-small cell lung cancer.

The CDR3 DNA follows: TGCGCCAGCAGCCCCGGACAGGGGTGGGAAAAACTGTTTTTT. Translating it yields CASSPGQGWEKLFF. The rearrangement joins TRBV5-1 to TRBJ1-4; 9 nucleotides align to TRBD1. V shed 4 bases and J 8 bases; nucleotides not matched to a gene: 6. Germline V gene sequence: CDR1 SGHRS, CDR2 YFSETQ. CDR3 size: 14 residues.